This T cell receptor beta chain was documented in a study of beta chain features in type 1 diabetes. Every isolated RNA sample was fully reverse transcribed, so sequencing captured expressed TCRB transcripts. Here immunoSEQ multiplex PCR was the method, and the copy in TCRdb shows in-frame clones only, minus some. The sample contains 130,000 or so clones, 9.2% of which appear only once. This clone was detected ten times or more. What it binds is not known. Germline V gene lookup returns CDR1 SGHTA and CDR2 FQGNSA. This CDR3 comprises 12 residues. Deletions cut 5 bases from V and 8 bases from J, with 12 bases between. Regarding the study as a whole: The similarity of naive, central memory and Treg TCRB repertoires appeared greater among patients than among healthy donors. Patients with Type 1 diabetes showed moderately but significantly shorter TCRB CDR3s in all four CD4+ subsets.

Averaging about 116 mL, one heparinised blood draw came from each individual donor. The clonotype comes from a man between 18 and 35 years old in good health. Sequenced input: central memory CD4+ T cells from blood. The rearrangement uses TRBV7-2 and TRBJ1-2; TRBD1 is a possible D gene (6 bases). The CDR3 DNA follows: TGTGCCAGCAGCCGACAGGAAGGGGGCTACACCTTC. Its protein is CASSRQEGGYTF. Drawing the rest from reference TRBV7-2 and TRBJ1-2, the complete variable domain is GAGVSQSPSNKVTEKGKDVELRCDPISGHTALYWYRQSLGQGLEFLIYFQGNSAPDKSGLPSDRFSAERTGGSVSTLTIQRTQQEDSAVYLCASSRQEGGYTFGSGTRLTVV.